A single sample gave rise to the 18 T cell receptor beta chains below, sequenced in a study of blood T cell repertoires in COVID-19 (TCRdb year 2020). Preparation of the library involved the immunoSEQ multiplex PCR assay. TCRdb carries this immuneACCESS record with in-frame sequences only. Its versions omit some clonotypes, under half of them owing to an unresolved V gene in the studies checked, with the rest unexplained. Across this sample there are fewer than 90,000 clones, with about 90% seen only once. The ten largest clones capture 5.5% to 8.5% of the sample. Sequencing was carried out using peripheral blood. Receptors originate from a woman of 80 years or more with active COVID-19.

The chain combines TRBV2 with TRBJ2-1; 9 bases are a match to TRBD2. CDR3 length equals 16 residues. Germline V gene lookup returns CDR1 SNHLY and CDR2 FYNNEI. V shed 1 base, J shed 7 bases, and the junction held 8 bases outside the gene matches. The CDR3 DNA sequence: TGTGCCAGCAGTGAAGGTCGGCTAGCGGGGCGGAATGAGCAGTTCTTC. It encodes CASSEGRLAGRNEQFF.

The chain has TRBV5-1 and TRBJ2-2; weak D call: TRBD1 (5 bases). V lost 4 bases, J lost 5 bases, and 18 bases lay in between. Germline loops: CDR1 SGHRS, CDR2 YFSETQ. The CDR3 has 16 amino acids. DNA of the CDR3: TGCGCCAGCAGCCATGAAGCAGGGATAACTACCGGGGAGCTGTTTTTT. It codes for CASSHEAGITTGELFF. The full variable domain, its missing parts supplied by reference TRBV5-1 and TRBJ2-2, is KAGVTQTPRYLIKTRGQQVTLSCSPISGHRSVSWYQQTPGQGLQFLFEYFSETQRNKGNFPGRFSGRQFSNSRSEMNVSTLELGDSALYLCASSHEAGITTGELFFGEGSRLTVL.

This rearrangement joins TRBV11-3 to TRBJ1-5; no reliable D call. V shed 5 bases and J shed 0 bases, with 11 bases lying between them. CDR3 length equals 15 residues. CDR1 is SGHNT and CDR2 is YENEEA in the germline V gene. This CDR3 reads CASSLAHSSNQPQHF. The DNA of the CDR3 is TGTGCCAGCAGCCTAGCCCATAGTAGCAATCAGCCCCAGCATTTT.

The table lists this clone with a count of one. The chain combines TRBV21-1 with TRBJ1-6; no check of the table's D call, TRBD1, against the DNA was made. TRBV21-1 is deemed a pseudogene. This CDR3 region has 14 residues. CDR3 amino acids: CASSKGLDNSPLHF. In DNA form, the CDR3 reads TGTGCCAGCAGCAAGGGCCTTGATAATTCACCCCTCCACTTT.

The rearrangement links TRBV19 to TRBJ2-3, with TRBD2 identical over 12 bases. Germline V gives CDR1 LNHDA, CDR2 SQIVND (reference sequence). The CDR3 extends over 18 amino acids. Losses at the gene ends were 1 base for V and 2 bases for J; bases not matched to a gene: 7. The CDR3 DNA sequence: TGTGCCAGTAGTATAGGAGGACTAGCGGGACTAGTCACAGATACGCAGTATTTT. Translating gives CASSIGGLAGLVTDTQYF.

The chain is built from TRBV6-5 and TRBJ1-4, with D possibly TRBD1 on 6 matching bases. Germline CDR1 reads MNHEY; CDR2 reads SVGAGI. The CDR3 consists of 14 residues. The V end was cut by 2 bases, the J end by 5 bases, with 9 bases between. Written as DNA, the CDR3 is TGTGCCAGCAGTTACCGGACAGTAAATGAAAAACTGTTTTTT. This codes for CASSYRTVNEKLFF.

This clone has just a few counts. CDR3 nucleotides: TGTGCCAGCATTACTGGCCCAGGGGAGACCCAGTACTTC. Protein sequence: CASITGPGETQYF. This chain joins TRBV28 and TRBJ2-5; D perhaps matches TRBD1 (5 bases). Germline CDR1 is MDHEN and CDR2 is SYDVKM. The ends were cut back, 7 bases at V and 5 bases at J, with 14 bases in the middle. The CDR3 covers 13 residues.

The chain carries TRBV24-1 and TRBJ2-5, with D possibly matching TRBD2 (6 bases). Trimming took 5 bases from V and 1 from J, leaving 16 bases between them. The V gene's germline CDR1 is KGHDR and CDR2 SFDVKD. The CDR3 length is 16 residues. For the CDR3, the DNA is TGTGCCACCAGTGGCCAACTAGGGCGGGGCCAAGAGACCCAGTACTTC. Residues: CATSGQLGRGQETQYF.

This chain connects TRBV24-1 to TRBJ2-1, with 7 positions matching TRBD2. The CDR3 has 16 residues. The trim removed 3 bases at V and 8 bases at J, leaving 12 bases unmatched. From germline, CDR1 is KGHDR and CDR2 SFDVKD. In nucleotides, the CDR3 is TGTGCCACCAGTGATCCGGGGGAGGGGAAGAGGGATGAGCAGTTCTTC. Translation gives CATSDPGEGKRDEQFF.

The chain joins TRBV6-6 to TRBJ1-5; the D gene is possibly TRBD1 (6 bases). V was pared by 6 bases and J by 5 bases, with 14 bases between. The CDR3 has 14 amino acids. Germline assignment: CDR1 MNHNY and CDR2 SVGAGI (reference sequence). CDR3 sequence: CASRGGVGYQPQHF. CDR3 nucleotides: TGTGCCAGCAGAGGGGGAGTCGGTTATCAGCCCCAGCATTTT.

The rearrangement joins TRBV7-2 to TRBJ2-3, with 9 bases aligning to TRBD2. Germline lookup yields CDR1 SGHTA and CDR2 FQGNSA. This CDR3 region has 15 residues. The ends lost 1 base at V and 5 bases at J; junction bases unmatched: 4. In DNA form, the CDR3 reads TGTGCCAGCAGCTTAGAAGCGGGAGGCCTAGATACGCAGTATTTT. It codes for CASSLEAGGLDTQYF.

The J gene is TRBJ2-3, the V gene TRBV24-1, with D tentatively TRBD2 (6 bases). V lost 0 bases to trimming and J lost 0 bases, with 9 bases between them. Germline V gene data show CDR1 as KGHDR and CDR2 as SFDVKD. This CDR3 is built from 16 residues. This CDR3 is CATSDLAGTSTDTQYF. The CDR3 DNA reads as TGTGCCACCAGTGATTTGGCGGGAACAAGCACAGATACGCAGTATTTT.

The chain links TRBV18 to TRBJ1-2, with 7 bases matching TRBD1. V lost 2 bases and J lost 4; bases outside the gene matches: 4. Germline CDR1 KGHSH, CDR2 LQKENI. This CDR3 has 14 amino acids. In nucleotides, the CDR3 is TGTGCCAGCTCACCAACAGGGGCAGGCTATGGCTACACCTTC. The encoded protein is CASSPTGAGYGYTF.

This clone was recorded once. The V call is TRBV9, the J call TRBJ2-7; TRBD2 matches 8 bases. This CDR3 contains 15 residues. The J segment lost 0 bases and the V segment lost 4 bases, leaving 6 bases of the junction unmatched. Germline CDR1 SGDLS, CDR2 YYNGEE. CDR3 protein: CASSRGGGISYEQYF. The CDR3 DNA follows: TGTGCCAGCAGCCGGGGGGGCGGGATCTCCTACGAGCAGTACTTC.

V is TRBV6-5 and J is TRBJ2-7; TRBD2 might be the D (6 bases). The CDR3 runs 15 residues. In germline, CDR1 is MNHEY, CDR2 SVGAGI. Trimming cost V 2 bases and J 3 bases, with 14 bases left between them. The CDR3 DNA reads as TGTGCCAGCAGTTACATGGAGGGACCCAACTACGAGCAGTACTTC. Encoded protein: CASSYMEGPNYEQYF.

The chain is built from TRBV7-2 and TRBJ2-3; 8 nucleotides agree with TRBD2. Germline CDR1 reads SGHTA; CDR2 reads FQGNSA. The CDR3 sequence is 16 residues long. J gave up 2 bases and V 6 bases, and 10 bases lay outside the gene matches. CDR3 coding DNA: TGTGCCAGCAGTTTTGCAGGGACTAGTGTCACAGATACGCAGTATTTT. As protein: CASSFAGTSVTDTQYF.

This chain uses TRBV9 with TRBJ1-5, with 7 positions matching TRBD1. Losses at the gene ends were 0 bases for V and 2 bases for J; bases not matched to a gene: 2. This CDR3 comprises 15 residues. Germline CDR1 SGDLS, CDR2 YYNGEE. The DNA for the CDR3 is TGTGCCAGCAGCGTAGGACAGGGTGGCAATCAGCCCCAGCATTTT. Residues: CASSVGQGGNQPQHF.

The CDR3 sequence is CASSEGLAGVHEQYF. The CDR3 DNA sequence: TGTGCCAGCAGTGAGGGACTAGCGGGAGTGCACGAGCAGTACTTC. J is TRBJ2-7 and V is TRBV2; 14 positions agree with TRBD2. This CDR3 spans 15 amino acids. Germline trimming cut 3 bases from V and 5 bases from J; bases unmatched to any gene: 3. Germline assignment: CDR1 SNHLY and CDR2 FYNNEI.